The clone carrying this T cell receptor beta chain was counted many times. Its antigen is not known. V was clipped by 1 base and J by 1 base; unmatched bases: 7. Per the germline V gene, CDR1 is MNHEY and CDR2 is SMNVEV (reference sequence). The length of the CDR3 is 17 residues. Those patients with uncontrolled infection, other autoimmune disease, pregnancy or lactation were excluded. The record originates from a study of T cells in Graves' hyperthyroidism and ophthalmopathy. Study-wide findings and caveats: Most expanded thyroid clonotypes above 0.001 also appeared in blood. Stable hyperthyroidism was separated from ophthalmopathy by a model based on 13 V-J features.

Template material for amplifying TCR beta CDR3 regions consisted of RNA transcripts. HTBI primers drove first-round RT-PCR of the TCR CDR3. TCRdb independently ran MiXCR on the multiplex PCR reads; one entry per CDR3 protein. There are about 510,000 distinct CDR3 sequences in the sample; less than 15% occur only once, and around 14% lies in the top ten. Sequencing was carried out using blood. The sequence was collected from a middle-aged woman with Graves' hyperthyroidism. The genes are TRBV27 and TRBJ2-1; 7 bases are a match to TRBD1. The CDR3 reads CASSLFAGGASYNEQFF. In DNA form, the CDR3 reads TGTGCCAGCAGTTTATTTGCAGGGGGAGCGTCCTACAATGAGCAGTTCTTC.